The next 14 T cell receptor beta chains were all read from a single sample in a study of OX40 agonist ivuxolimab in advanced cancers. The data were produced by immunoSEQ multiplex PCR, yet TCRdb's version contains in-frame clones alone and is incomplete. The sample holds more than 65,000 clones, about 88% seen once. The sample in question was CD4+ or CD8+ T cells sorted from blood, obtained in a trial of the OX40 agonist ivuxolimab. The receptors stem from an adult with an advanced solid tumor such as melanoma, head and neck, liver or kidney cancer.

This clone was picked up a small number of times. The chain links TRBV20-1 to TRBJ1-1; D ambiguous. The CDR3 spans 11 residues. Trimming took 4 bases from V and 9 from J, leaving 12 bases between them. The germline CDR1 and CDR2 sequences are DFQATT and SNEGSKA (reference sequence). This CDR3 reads CSAIGETKAFF. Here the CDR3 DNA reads TGCAGTGCTATCGGGGAAACGAAAGCTTTCTTT.

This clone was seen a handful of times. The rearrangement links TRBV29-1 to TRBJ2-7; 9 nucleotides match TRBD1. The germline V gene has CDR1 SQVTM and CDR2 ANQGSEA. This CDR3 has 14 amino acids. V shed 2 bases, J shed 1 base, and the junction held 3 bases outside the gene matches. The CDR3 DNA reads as TGCAGCGTTGAAAGGGACAGGGAGTCCTACGAGCAGTACTTC. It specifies CSVERDRESYEQYF.

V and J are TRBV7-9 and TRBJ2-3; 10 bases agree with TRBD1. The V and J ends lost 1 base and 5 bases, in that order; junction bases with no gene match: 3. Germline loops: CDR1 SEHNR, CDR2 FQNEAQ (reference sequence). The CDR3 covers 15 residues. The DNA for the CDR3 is TGTGCCAGCAGCTTAGGTGGACAGGGGGGAGATACGCAGTATTTT. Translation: CASSLGGQGGDTQYF.

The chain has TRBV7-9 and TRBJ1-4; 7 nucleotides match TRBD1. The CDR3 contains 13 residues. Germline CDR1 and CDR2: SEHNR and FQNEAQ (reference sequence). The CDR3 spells CASAGGGSEKLFF. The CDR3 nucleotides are TGTGCGTCCGCAGGGGGAGGAAGTGAAAAACTGTTTTTT.

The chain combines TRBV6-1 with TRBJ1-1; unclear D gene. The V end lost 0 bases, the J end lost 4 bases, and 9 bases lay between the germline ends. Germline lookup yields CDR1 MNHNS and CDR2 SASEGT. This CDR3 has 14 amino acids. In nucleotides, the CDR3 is TGTGCCAGCAGTGAAGCTAGAGGGCGCACTGAAGCTTTCTTT. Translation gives CASSEARGRTEAFF.

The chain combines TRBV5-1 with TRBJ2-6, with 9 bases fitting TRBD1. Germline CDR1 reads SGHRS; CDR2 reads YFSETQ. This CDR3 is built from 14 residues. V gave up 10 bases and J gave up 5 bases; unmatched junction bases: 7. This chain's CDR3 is CAAGTGNRANVLTF. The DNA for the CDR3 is TGCGCCGCTGGGACAGGGAATAGGGCCAACGTCCTGACTTTC.

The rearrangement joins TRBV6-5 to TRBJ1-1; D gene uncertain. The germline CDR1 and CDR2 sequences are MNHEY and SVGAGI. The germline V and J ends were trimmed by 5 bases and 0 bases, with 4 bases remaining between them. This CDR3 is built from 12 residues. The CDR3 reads CASSTVNTEAFF. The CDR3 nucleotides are TGTGCCAGCAGTACAGTGAACACTGAAGCTTTCTTT.

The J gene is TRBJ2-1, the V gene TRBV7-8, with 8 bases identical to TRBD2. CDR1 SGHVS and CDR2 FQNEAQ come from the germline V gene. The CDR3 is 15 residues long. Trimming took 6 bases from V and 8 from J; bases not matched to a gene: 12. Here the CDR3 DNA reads TGTGCCAGCAGTTGGGGACTAGACCTTTCGGATGAGCAGTTCTTC. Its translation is CASSWGLDLSDEQFF.

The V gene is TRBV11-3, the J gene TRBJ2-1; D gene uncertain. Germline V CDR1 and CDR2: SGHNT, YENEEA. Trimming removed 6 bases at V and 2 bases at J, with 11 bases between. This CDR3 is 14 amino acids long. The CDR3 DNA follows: TGTGCCAGCAGTTTGGGATATACCTACAATGAGCAGTTCTTC. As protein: CASSLGYTYNEQFF.

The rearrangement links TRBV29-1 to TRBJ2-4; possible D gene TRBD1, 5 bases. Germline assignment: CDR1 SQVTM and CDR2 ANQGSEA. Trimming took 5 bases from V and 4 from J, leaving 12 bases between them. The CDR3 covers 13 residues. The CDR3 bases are TGCAGCGTTTTGGGGCAGCTGAAAAACATTCAGTACTTC. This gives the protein CSVLGQLKNIQYF.

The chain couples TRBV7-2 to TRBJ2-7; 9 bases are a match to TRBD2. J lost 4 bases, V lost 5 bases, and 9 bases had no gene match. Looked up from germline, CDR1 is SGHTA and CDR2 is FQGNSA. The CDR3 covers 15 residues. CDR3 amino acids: CASSESGGSRYEQYF. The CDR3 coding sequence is TGTGCCAGCAGCGAGAGCGGGGGGTCACGATACGAGCAGTACTTC.

The CDR3 is CASSLGDSLSYEQYF. CDR3 nucleotides: TGTGCCAGCAGCTTGGGGGACAGCCTTTCCTACGAGCAGTACTTC. The chain employs TRBV7-9 and TRBJ2-7; 7 bases fit TRBD1. The germline CDR1 and CDR2 sequences are SEHNR and FQNEAQ (reference sequence). The CDR3 is made up of 15 amino acids. V lost 3 bases and J lost 1; bases outside the gene matches: 6.

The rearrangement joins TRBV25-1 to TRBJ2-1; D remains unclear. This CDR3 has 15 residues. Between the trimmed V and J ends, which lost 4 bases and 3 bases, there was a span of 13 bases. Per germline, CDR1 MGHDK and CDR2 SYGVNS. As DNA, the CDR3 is TGTGCCAGCAGTGGACACAGTTGGGGCTACAATGAGCAGTTCTTC. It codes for CASSGHSWGYNEQFF.

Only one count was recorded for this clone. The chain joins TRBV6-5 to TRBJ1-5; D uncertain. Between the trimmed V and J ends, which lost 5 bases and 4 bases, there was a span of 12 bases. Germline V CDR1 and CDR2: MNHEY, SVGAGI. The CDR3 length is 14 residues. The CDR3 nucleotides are TGTGCCAGCAGTCCGCTTACTTGGAATCAGCCCCAGCATTTT. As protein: CASSPLTWNQPQHF.